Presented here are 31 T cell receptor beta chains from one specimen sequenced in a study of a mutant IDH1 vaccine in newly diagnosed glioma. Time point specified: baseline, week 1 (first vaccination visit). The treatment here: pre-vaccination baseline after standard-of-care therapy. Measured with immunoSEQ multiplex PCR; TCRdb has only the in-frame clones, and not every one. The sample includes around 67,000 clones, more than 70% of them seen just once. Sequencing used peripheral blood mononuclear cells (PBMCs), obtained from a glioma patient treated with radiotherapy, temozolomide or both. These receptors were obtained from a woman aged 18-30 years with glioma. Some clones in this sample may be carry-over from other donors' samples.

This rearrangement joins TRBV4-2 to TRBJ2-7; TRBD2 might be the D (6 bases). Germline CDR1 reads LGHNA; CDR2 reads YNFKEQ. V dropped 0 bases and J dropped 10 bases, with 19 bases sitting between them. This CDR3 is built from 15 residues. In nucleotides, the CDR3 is TGTGCCAGCAGCCAAGACTTCGGGGGTAACATGGAACAGTACTTC. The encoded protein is CASSQDFGGNMEQYF.

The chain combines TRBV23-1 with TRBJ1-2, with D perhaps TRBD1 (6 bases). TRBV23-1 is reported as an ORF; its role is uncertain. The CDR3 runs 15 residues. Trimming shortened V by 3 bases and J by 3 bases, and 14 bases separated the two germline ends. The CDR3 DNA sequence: TGCGCCAGCAGTCACCCCACGACAGGCTACTATGGCTACACCTTC. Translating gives CASSHPTTGYYGYTF.

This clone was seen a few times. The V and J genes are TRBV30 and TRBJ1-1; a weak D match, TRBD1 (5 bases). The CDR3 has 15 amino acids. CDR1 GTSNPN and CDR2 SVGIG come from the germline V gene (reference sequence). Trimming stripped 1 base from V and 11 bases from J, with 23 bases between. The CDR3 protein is CAWSASPSGGRGAFF. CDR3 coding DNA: TGTGCCTGGAGTGCAAGTCCTAGCGGGGGGAGAGGGGCTTTCTTT.

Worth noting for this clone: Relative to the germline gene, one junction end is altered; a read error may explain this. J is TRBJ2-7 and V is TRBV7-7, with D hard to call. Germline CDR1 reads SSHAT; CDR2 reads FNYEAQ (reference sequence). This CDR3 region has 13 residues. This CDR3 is CASSLKASAEQYF. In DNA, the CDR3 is TGTGCTAGCAGCTTAAAGGCCTCCGCCGAGCAGTACTTC.

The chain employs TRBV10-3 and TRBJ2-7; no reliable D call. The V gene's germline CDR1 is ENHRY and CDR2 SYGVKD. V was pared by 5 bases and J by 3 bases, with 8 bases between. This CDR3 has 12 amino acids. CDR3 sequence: CAISLDDYEQYF. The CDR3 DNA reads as TGTGCCATCAGTCTGGATGACTACGAGCAGTACTTC.

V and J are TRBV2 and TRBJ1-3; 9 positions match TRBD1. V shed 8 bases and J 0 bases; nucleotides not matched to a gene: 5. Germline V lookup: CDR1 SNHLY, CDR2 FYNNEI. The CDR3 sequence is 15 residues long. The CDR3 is CASRDRATSGNTIYF. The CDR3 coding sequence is TGTGCCAGCCGGGACAGGGCCACCTCTGGAAACACCATATATTTT.

The CDR3 coding sequence is TGTGCCAGCTTGCCATGGCTTGGGACAGATACGCAGTATTTT. It specifies CASLPWLGTDTQYF. This rearrangement joins TRBV6-6 to TRBJ2-3; no clear D gene. This CDR3 is 14 amino acids long. Trimming shortened V by 8 bases and J by 3 bases, and 15 bases separated the two germline ends. CDR1 and CDR2 (germline): MNHNY, SVGAGI (reference sequence).

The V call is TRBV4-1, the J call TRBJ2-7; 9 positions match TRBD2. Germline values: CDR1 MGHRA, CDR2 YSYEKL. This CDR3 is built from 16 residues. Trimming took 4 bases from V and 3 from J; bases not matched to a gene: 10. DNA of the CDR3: TGCGCCAGCAGCCCGCAAGGGGCTAGCGGGATCTACGAGCAGTACTTC. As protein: CASSPQGASGIYEQYF.

DNA of the CDR3: TGCAGCGCCCCGGGACTAGCGGGCTACAATGAGCAGTTCTTC. Its protein product is CSAPGLAGYNEQFF. The chain links TRBV29-1 to TRBJ2-1, with 12 bases aligning to TRBD2. This CDR3 is 14 amino acids long. The germline gives CDR1 SQVTM, CDR2 ANQGSEA. The V segment lost 7 bases and the J segment 3 bases; nucleotides outside the gene matches: 4.

The CDR3 coding sequence is TGTGCCAGCACTCTAAGAAGAACAGGGGGTGAGCAGTACTTC. Its translation is CASTLRRTGGEQYF. The rearrangement joins TRBV7-8 to TRBJ2-7, with TRBD1 matching 8 bases. CDR1 is SGHVS and CDR2 is FQNEAQ in the germline V gene. J was trimmed by 7 bases and V by 7 bases; bases with no gene match: 12. The length of the CDR3 is 14 residues.

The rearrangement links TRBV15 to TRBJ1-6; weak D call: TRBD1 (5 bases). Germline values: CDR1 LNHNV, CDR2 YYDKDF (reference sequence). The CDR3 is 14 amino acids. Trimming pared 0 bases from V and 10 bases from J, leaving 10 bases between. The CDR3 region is CATSRDRDWSPLHF. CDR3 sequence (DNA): TGTGCCACCAGCAGAGACAGGGATTGGTCACCCCTCCACTTT.

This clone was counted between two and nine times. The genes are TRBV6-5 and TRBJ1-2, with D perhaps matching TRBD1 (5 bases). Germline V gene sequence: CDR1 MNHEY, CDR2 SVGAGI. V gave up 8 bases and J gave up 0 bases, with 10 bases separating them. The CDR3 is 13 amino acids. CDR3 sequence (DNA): TGTGCCAGCGGCGGGGCGGCTAACTATGGCTACACCTTC. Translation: CASGGAANYGYTF.

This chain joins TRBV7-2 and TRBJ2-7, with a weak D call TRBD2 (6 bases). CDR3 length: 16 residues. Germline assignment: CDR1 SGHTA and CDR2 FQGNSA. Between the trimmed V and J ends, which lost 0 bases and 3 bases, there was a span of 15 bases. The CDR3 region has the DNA TGTGCCAGCAGCTTAGCGCAGATGGCGGGGAACTACGAGCAGTACTTC. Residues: CASSLAQMAGNYEQYF. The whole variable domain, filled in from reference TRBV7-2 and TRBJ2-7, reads GAGVSQSPSNKVTEKGKDVELRCDPISGHTALYWYRQSLGQGLEFLIYFQGNSAPDKSGLPSDRFSAERTGGSVSTLTIQRTQQEDSAVYLCASSLAQMAGNYEQYFGPGTRLTVT.

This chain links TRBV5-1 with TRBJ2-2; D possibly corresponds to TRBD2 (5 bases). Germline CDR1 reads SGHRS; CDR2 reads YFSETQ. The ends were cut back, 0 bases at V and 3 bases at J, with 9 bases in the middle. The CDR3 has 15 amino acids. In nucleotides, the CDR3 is TGCGCCAGCAGCTTGGGCGGGCCGCACACCGGGGAGCTGTTTTTT. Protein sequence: CASSLGGPHTGELFF.

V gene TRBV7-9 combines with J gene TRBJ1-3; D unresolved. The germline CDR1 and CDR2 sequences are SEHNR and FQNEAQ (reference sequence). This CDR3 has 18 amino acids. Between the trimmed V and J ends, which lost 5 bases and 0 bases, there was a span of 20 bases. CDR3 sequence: CASSAPPSRSSSGNTIYF. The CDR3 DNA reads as TGTGCCAGCAGCGCACCGCCGAGCAGATCTAGCTCTGGAAACACCATATATTTT.

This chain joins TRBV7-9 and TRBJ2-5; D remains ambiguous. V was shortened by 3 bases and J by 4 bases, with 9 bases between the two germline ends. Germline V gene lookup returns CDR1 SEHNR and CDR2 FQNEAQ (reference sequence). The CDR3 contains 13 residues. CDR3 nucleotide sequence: TGTGCCAGCAGCTTCCGCCCTACAGAGACCCAGTACTTC. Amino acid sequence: CASSFRPTETQYF.

CDR3 sequence reads: CASSRTLRGNYEQYF. The CDR3 coding sequence is TGCGCCAGCAGCCGGACACTCAGGGGGAACTACGAGCAGTACTTC. This chain joins TRBV4-1 and TRBJ2-7; TRBD1 aligns across 7 bases. The ends lost 4 bases at V and 3 bases at J; junction bases unmatched: 9. Germline CDR1 is MGHRA and CDR2 is YSYEKL. This CDR3 contains 15 residues.

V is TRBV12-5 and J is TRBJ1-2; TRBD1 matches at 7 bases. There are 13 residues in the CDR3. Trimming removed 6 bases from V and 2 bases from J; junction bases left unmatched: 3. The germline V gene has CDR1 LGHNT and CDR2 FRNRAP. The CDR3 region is CASGRRGNYGYTF. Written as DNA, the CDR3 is TGTGCTAGTGGCCGCAGGGGGAACTATGGCTACACCTTC.

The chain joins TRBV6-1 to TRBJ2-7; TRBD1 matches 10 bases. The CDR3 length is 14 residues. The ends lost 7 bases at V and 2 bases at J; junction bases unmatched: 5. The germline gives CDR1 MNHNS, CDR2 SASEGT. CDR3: CASTMGTGAYEQYF. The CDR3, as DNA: TGTGCCAGCACCATGGGGACAGGGGCCTACGAGCAGTACTTC.

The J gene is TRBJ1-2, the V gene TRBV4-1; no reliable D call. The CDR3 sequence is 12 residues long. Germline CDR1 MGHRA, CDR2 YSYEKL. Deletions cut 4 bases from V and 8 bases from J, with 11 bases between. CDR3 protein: CASSPGAGGYTF. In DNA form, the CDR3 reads TGCGCCAGCAGCCCTGGTGCTGGGGGCTACACCTTC.

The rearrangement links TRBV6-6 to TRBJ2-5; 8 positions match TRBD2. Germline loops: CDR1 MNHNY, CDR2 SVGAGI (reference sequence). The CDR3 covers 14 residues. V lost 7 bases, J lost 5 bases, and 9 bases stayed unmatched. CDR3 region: CASKGRGVVETQYF. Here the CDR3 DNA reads TGTGCCAGCAAGGGGCGGGGGGTAGTGGAGACCCAGTACTTC.

Written as DNA, the CDR3 is TGTGCCAGCTCACCTGACAGATACAAAGATGGCTACACCTTC. Protein product: CASSPDRYKDGYTF. The J gene is TRBJ1-2, the V gene TRBV18; D is possibly TRBD1 (5 bases). This CDR3 region has 14 residues. V lost 3 bases and J lost 6, with 14 bases in between. The germline gives CDR1 KGHSH, CDR2 LQKENI.

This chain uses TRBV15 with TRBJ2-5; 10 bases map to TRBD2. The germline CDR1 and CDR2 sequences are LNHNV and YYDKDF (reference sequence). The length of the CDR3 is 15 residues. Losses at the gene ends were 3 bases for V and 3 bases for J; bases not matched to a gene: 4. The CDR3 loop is CATSRRLAGEETQYF. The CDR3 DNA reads TGTGCCACCAGCAGGAGGCTAGCGGGAGAAGAGACCCAGTACTTC.

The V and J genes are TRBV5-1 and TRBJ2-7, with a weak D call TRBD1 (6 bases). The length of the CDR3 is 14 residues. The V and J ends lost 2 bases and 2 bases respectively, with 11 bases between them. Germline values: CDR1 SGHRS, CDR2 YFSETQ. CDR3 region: CASSFGTPTYEQYF. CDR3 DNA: TGCGCCAGCAGCTTCGGGACACCTACCTACGAGCAGTACTTC.

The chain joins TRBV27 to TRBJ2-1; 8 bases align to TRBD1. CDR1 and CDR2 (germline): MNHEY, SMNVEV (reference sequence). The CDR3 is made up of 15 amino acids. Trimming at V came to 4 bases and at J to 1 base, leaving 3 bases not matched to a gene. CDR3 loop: CASSSGTGSYNEQFF. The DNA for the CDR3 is TGTGCCAGCAGTTCCGGGACAGGTTCCTACAATGAGCAGTTCTTC.

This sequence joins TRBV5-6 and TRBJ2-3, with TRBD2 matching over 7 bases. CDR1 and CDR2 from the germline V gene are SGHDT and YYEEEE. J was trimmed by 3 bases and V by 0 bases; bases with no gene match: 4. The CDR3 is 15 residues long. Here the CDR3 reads CASSLVASGTDTQYF. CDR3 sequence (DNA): TGTGCCAGCAGCTTGGTGGCTAGCGGTACAGATACGCAGTATTTT.

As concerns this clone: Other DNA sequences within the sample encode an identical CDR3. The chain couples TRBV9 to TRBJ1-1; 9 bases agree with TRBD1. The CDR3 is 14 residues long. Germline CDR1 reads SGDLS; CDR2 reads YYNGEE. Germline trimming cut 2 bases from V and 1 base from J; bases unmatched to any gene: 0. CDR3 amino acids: CASSVDRGNTEAFF. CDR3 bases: TGTGCCAGCAGCGTGGACAGGGGGAACACTGAAGCTTTCTTT.

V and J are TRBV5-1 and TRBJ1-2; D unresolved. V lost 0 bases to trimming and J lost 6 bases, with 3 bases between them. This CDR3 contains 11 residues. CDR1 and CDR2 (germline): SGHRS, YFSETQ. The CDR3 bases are TGCGCCAGCAGCTTGGGGAATGGCTACACCTTC. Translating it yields CASSLGNGYTF.

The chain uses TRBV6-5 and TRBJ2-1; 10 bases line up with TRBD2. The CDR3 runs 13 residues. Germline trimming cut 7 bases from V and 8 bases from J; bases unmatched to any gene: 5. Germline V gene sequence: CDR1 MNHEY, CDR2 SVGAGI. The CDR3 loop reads CASKASGSDEQFF. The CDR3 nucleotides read TGTGCCAGCAAGGCTAGCGGGAGCGATGAGCAGTTCTTC.

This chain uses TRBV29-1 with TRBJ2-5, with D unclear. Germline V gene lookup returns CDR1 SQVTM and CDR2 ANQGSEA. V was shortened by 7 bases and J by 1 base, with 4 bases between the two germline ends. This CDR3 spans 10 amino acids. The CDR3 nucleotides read TGCAGCGCCCTCCAAGAGACCCAGTACTTC. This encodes CSALQETQYF.

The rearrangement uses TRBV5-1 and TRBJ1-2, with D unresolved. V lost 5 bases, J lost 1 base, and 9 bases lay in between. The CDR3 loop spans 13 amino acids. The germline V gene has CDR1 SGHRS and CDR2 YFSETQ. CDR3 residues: CASSSVGNYGYTF. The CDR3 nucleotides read TGCGCCAGCAGTTCTGTGGGTAACTATGGCTACACCTTC.